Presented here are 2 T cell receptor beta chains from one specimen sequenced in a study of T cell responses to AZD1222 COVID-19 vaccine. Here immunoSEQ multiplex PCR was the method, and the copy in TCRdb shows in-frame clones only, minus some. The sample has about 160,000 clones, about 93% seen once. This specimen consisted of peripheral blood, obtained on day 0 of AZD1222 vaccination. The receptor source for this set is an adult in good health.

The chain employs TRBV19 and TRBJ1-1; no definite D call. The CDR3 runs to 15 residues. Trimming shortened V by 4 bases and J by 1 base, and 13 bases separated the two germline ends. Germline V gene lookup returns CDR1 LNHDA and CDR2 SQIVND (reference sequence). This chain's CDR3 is CASSTTAGGNTEAFF. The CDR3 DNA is TGTGCCAGTAGTACTACTGCAGGTGGGAACACTGAAGCTTTCTTT.

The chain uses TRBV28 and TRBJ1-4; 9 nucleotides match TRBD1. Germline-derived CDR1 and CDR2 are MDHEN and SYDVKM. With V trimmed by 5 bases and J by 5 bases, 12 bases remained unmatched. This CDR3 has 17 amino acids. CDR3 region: CASSTNRGLFSNEKLFF. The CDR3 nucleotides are TGTGCCAGCAGTACTAACAGGGGGCTTTTCTCAAATGAAAAACTGTTTTTT.